One T cell receptor (beta chain) is described in this entry. Its target is unknown. PCR primers comprised 60 Vbeta and 13 Jbeta primers. Profiled with immunoSEQ multiplex PCR; TCRdb holds only in-frame clones, not every one. The table shows some 220,000 clones, with approximately 90% occurring only once. This specimen belongs to a study of cytomegalovirus exposure and HLA in healthy donors. Whole-study findings and limits: CMV antigen specificity of three CMV-associated chains was confirmed in vitro. In a later analysis, HLA-C alleles had the fewest associated TCRs, DRB1 alleles the most.

Specimen: PBMCs. The source is a woman aged 18-35 years in good health and CMV-seronegative.

The CDR3 DNA reads as TGTGCCAGCAGCTTAGTCACGAGGAGCTCCTACGAGCAGTACTTC. This encodes CASSLVTRSSYEQYF. The chain has TRBV11-2 and TRBJ2-7; D is ambiguous. Trimming cost V 1 base and J 0 bases, with 10 bases left between them. This CDR3 region has 15 residues. Looked up from germline, CDR1 is SGHAT and CDR2 is FQNNGV.